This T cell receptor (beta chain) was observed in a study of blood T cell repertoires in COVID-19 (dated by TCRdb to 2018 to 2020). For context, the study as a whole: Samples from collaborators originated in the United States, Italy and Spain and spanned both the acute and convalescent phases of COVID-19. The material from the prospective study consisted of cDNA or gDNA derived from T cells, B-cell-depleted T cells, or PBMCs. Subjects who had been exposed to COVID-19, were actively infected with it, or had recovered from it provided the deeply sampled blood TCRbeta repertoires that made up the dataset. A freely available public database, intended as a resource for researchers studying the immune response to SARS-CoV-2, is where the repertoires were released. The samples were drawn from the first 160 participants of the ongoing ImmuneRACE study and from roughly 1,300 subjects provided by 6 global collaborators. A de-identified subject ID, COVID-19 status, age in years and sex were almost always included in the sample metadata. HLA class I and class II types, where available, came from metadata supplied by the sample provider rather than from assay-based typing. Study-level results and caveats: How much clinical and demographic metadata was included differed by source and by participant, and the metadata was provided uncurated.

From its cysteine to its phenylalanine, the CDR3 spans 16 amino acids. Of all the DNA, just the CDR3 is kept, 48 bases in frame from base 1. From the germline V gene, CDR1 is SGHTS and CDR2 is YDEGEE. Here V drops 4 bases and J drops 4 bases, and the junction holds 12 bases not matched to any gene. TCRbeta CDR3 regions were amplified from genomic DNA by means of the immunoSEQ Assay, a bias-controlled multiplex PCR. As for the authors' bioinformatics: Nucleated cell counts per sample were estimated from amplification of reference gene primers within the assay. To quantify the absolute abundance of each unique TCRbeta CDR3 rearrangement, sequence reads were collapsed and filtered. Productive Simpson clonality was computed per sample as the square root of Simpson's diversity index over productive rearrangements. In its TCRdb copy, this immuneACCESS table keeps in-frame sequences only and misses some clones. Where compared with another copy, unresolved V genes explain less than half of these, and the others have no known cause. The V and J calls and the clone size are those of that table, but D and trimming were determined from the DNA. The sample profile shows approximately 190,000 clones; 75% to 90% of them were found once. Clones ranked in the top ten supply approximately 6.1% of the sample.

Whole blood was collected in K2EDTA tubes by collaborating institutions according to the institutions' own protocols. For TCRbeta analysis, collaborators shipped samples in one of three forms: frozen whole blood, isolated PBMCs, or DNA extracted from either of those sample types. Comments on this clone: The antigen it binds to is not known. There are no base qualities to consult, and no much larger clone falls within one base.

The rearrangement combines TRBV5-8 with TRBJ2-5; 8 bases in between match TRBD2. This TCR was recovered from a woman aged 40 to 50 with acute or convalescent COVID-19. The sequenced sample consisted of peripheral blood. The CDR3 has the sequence CASSRGAGGVGETQYF. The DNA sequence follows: TGTGCCAGCAGCCGGGGGGCGGGGGGAGTAGGAGAGACCCAGTACTTC.